This T cell receptor beta chain was identified during a study of cytomegalovirus exposure and HLA in healthy donors. General observations from the study: The study labeled 164 TCR beta chains cytomegalovirus-associated. The tendency of first-cohort TCR clusters to co-occur in the 120 validation repertoires was identified by a subsequent analysis.

The germline V gene encodes CDR1 SEHNR and CDR2 FQNEAQ (reference sequence). The CDR3 loop spans 12 amino acids. Trimming removed 4 bases from V and 8 bases from J; junction bases left unmatched: 3. Profiled with immunoSEQ multiplex PCR; TCRdb holds only in-frame clones, not every one. The sample yields approximately 180,000 clones, around nine tenths seen once. This clone was seen more than once but under ten times. Its antigen is undetermined. This chain joins TRBV7-9 and TRBJ1-1; 8 nucleotides agree with TRBD1. The sequenced material came from PBMCs. This clonotype was obtained from a woman aged 25-40 years in good health and CMV-seronegative. Here the CDR3 DNA reads TGTGCCAGCAGCTCCCGGACAGGGGAAGCTTTCTTT. Protein product: CASSSRTGEAFF.